This TCR beta chain is from a study of T cell responses to AZD1222 COVID-19 vaccine. The germline V gene has CDR1 SNHLY and CDR2 FYNNEI. This CDR3 spans 10 amino acids. V dropped 6 bases and J dropped 1 base, with 0 bases sitting between them. Profiling relied on immunoSEQ multiplex PCR, and the TCRdb table lists in-frame clones only, not all of them. The sample lists tens of thousands of clones, more than 75% occurring once. The chain uses TRBV2 and TRBJ1-1; D is uncertain. The receptor was isolated from an adult in good health. The sequencing here drew on peripheral blood, taken on day 0 of MenACWY control vaccination. The CDR3 is CASRNTEAFF. In nucleotides, the CDR3 is TGTGCCAGCAGGAACACTGAAGCTTTCTTT. The complete variable domain, with remaining parts taken from reference TRBV2 and TRBJ1-1, reads EPEVTQTPSHQVTQMGQEVILRCVPISNHLYFYWYRQILGQKVEFLVSFYNNEISEKSEIFDDQFSVERPDGSNFTLKIRSTKLEDSAMYFCASRNTEAFFGQGTRLTVV.